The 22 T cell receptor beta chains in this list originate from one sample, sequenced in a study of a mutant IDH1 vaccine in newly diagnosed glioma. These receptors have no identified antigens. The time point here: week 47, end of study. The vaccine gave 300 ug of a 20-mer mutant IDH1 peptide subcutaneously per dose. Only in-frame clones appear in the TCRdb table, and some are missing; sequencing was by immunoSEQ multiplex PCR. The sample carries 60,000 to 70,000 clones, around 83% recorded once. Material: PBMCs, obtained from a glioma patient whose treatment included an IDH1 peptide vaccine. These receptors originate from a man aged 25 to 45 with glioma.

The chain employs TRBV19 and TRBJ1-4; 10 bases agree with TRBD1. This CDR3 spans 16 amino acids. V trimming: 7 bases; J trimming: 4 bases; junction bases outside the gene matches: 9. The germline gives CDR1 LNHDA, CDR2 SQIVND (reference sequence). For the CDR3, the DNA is TGTGCCAGTAACGACGACAGGGGGCCTAGTAATGAAAAACTGTTTTTT. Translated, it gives CASNDDRGPSNEKLFF.

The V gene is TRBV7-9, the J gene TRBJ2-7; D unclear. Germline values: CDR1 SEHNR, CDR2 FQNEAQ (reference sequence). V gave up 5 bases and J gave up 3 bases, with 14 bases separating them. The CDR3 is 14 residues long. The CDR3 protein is CASSPRRFGYEQYF. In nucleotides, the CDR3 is TGTGCCAGCAGCCCCCGAAGGTTCGGCTACGAGCAGTACTTC.

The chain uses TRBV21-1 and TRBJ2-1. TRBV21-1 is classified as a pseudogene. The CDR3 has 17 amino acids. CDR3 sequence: CASSPALPPRRNNEQFF. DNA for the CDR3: TGTGCCAGCAGCCCTGCCCTCCCCCCGCGTCGGAACAATGAGCAGTTCTTC.

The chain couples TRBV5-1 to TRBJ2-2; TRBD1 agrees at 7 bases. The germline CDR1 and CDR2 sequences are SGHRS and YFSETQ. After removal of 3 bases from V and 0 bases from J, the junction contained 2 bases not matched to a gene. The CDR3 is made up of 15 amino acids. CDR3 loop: CASSSTGPNTGELFF. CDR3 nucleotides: TGCGCCAGCAGCTCGACAGGGCCGAACACCGGGGAGCTGTTTTTT. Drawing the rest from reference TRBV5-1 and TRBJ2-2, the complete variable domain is KAGVTQTPRYLIKTRGQQVTLSCSPISGHRSVSWYQQTPGQGLQFLFEYFSETQRNKGNFPGRFSGRQFSNSRSEMNVSTLELGDSALYLCASSSTGPNTGELFFGEGSRLTVL.

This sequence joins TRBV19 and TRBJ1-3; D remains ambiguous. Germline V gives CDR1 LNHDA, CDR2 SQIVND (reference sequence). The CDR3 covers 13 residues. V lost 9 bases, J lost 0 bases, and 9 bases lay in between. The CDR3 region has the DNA TGTGCCAGCGGCATCAACTCTGGAAACACCATATATTTT. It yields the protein CASGINSGNTIYF.

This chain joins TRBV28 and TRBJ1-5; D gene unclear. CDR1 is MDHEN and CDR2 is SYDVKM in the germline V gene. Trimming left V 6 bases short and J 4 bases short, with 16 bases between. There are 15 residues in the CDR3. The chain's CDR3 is CASRVMAPRNQPQHF. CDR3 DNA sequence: TGTGCCAGCAGAGTCATGGCCCCGAGGAATCAGCCCCAGCATTTT.

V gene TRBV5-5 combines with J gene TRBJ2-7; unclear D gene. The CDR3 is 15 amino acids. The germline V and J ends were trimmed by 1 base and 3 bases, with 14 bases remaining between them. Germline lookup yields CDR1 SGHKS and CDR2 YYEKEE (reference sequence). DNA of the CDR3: TGTGCCAGCAGCTTGTTCGTAGGAGCGAACTACGAGCAGTACTTC. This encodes CASSLFVGANYEQYF.

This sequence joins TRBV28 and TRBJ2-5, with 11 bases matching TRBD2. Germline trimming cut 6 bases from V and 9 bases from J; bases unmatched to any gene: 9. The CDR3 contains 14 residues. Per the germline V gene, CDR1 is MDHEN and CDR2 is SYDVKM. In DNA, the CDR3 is TGTGCCAGCAGGCGTAGCGGGGGGGCCGTGGCCCAGTACTTC. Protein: CASRRSGGAVAQYF. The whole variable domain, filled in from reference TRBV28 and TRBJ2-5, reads DVKVTQSSRYLVKRTGEKVFLECVQDMDHENMFWYRQDPGLGLRLIYFSYDVKMKEKGDIPEGYSVSREKKERFSLILESASTNQTSMYLCASRRSGGAVAQYFGPGTRLLVL.

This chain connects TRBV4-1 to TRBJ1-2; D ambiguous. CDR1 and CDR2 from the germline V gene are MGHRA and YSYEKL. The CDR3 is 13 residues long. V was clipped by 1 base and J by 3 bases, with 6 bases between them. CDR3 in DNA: TGCGCCAGCAGCCAAGTCGGCCACTATGGCTACACCTTC. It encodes CASSQVGHYGYTF.

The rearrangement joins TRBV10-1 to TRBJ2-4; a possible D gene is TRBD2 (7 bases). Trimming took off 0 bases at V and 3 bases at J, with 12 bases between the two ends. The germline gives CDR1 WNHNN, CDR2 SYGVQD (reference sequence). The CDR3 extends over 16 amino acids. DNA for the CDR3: TGCGCCAGCAGTGAGTCGGAGGGGGGGCACAAAAACATTCAGTACTTC. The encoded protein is CASSESEGGHKNIQYF.

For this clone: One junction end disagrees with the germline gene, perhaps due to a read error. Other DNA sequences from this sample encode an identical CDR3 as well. This chain's CDR3 is CASSHLYRDTQYF. CDR3 nucleotide sequence: TGTGCCAGCAGCCATTTGTACCGAGATACGCAGTACTTT. This chain joins TRBV13 and TRBJ2-3, with no clear D. Looked up from germline, CDR1 is PRHDT and CDR2 is FYEKMQ (reference sequence). This CDR3 spans 13 amino acids.

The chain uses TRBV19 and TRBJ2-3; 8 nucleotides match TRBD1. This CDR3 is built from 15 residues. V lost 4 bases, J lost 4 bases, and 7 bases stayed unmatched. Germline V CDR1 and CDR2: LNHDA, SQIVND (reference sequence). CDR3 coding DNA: TGTGCCAGTAGTAGCCTGGACAGGGAGGCAGATACGCAGTATTTT. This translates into CASSSLDREADTQYF.

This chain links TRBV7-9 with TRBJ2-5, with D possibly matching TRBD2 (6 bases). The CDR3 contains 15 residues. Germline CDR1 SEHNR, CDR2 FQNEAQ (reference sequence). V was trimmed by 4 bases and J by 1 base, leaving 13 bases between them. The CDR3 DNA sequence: TGTGCCAGCAGCTCCCCCGGGACTTCCCAAGAGACCCAGTACTTC. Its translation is CASSSPGTSQETQYF.

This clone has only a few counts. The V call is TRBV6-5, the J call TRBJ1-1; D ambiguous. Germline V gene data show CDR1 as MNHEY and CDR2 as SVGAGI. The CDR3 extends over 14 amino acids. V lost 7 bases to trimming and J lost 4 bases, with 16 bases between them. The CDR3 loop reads CASIVSSGSTEAFF. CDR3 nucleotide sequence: TGTGCCAGCATAGTGTCCTCCGGGAGCACTGAAGCTTTCTTT.

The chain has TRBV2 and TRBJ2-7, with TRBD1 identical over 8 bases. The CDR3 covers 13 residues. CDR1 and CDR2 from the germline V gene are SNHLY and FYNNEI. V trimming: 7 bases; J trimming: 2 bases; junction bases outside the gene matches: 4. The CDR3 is CASTGTGAYEQYF. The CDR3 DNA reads TGTGCCAGCACCGGGACAGGAGCCTACGAGCAGTACTTC.

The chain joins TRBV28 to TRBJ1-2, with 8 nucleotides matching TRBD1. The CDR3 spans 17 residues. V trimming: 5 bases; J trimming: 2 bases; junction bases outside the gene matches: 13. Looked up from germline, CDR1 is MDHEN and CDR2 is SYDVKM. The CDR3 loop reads CASSPGTGHNLNYGYTF. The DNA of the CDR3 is TGTGCCAGCAGTCCCGGGACAGGACACAACTTGAACTATGGCTACACCTTC.

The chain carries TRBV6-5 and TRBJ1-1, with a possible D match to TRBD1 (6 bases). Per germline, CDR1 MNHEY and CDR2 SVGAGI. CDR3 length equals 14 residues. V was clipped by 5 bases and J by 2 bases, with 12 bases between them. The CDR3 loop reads CASSRGTKNTEAFF. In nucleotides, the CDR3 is TGTGCCAGCAGTCGGGGGACAAAAAACACTGAAGCTTTCTTT.

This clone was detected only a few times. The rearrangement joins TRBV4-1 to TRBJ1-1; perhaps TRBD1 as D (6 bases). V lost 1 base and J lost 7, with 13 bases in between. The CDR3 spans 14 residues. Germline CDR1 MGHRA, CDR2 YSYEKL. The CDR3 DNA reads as TGCGCCAGCAGCCAAGCGGATACAGGGTATGAAGCTTTCTTT. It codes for CASSQADTGYEAFF.

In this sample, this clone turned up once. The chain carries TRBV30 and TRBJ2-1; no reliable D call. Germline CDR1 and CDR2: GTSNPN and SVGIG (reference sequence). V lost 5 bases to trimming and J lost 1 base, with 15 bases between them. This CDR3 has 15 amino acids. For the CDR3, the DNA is TGTGCCTGGGCCGGCGGCCCTAGGTCCTACAATGAGCAGTTCTTC. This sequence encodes CAWAGGPRSYNEQFF. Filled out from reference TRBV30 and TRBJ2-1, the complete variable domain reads SQTIHQWPATLVQPVGSPLSLECTVEGTSNPNLYWYRQAAGRGLQLLFYSVGIGQISSEVPQNLSASRPQDRQFILSSKKLLLSDSGFYLCAWAGGPRSYNEQFFGPGTRLTVL.

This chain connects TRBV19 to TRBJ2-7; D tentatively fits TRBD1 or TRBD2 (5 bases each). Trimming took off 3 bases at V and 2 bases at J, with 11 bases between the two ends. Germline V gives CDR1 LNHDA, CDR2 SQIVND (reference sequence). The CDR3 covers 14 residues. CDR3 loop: CASSMFGGPYEQYF. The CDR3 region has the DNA TGTGCCAGTAGTATGTTTGGGGGACCCTACGAGCAGTACTTC.

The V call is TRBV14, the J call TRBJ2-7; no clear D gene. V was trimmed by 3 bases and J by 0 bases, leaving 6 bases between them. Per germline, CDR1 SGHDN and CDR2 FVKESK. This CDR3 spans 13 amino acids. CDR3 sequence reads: CASSQGLSYEQYF. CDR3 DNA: TGTGCCAGCAGCCAGGGCCTCTCCTACGAGCAGTACTTC.

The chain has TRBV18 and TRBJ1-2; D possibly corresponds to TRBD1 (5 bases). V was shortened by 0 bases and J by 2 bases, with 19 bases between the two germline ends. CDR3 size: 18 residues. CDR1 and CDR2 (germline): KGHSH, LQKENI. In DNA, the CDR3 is TGTGCCAGCTCACCACCCATTCCCCCGGGACGGATAAACTATGGCTACACCTTC. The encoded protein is CASSPPIPPGRINYGYTF.